The T cell receptor (beta chain) described here comes from a study of human T cells and chemical hapten exposure. The time point is: pre-sensitization, week 0. The treatment: therapeutic diphenylcyclopropenone sensitization with weekly scalp DPC. From the RACE reads, TCRdb called clonotypes with MiXCR, one entry per CDR3 protein. This sample has about 180,000 distinct CDR3 sequences, with 30% found just once. V lost 7 bases, J lost 6 bases, and 18 bases lay in between. The CDR3 contains 13 residues. Germline CDR1 DFQATT, CDR2 SNEGSKA (reference sequence). The chain carries TRBV20-1 and TRBJ1-1; D call uncertain. The origin of this receptor is a woman aged 25 to 39 with alopecia areata. Some clones in this sample may be carry-over from other donors' samples. The sample was whole blood, taken in connection with sensitization to the hapten diphenylcyclopropenone (DPC). The CDR3 loop is CSVVLGYRAEAFF. CDR3 sequence (DNA): TGCAGTGTGGTACTGGGTTATAGGGCTGAAGCTTTCTTT.